Following are 15 T cell receptor beta chains from one sample sequenced in a study of blood T cell repertoires in COVID-19. The method was immunoSEQ multiplex PCR; TCRdb's version includes in-frame clones alone and lacks a portion of them. Of more than 80,000 clones in the sample, around 85% were seen once. Sample: peripheral blood. Every receptor here comes from a woman older than 75 with COVID-19, enrolled during active disease.

The gene calls are TRBV28 and TRBJ1-3, with 9 bases aligning to TRBD1. The CDR3 spans 16 residues. CDR1 is MDHEN, CDR2 SYDVKM, per germline. The V gene end was trimmed by 5 bases and the J gene end by 3 bases; junction bases not matched to a gene: 8. CDR3 sequence (DNA): TGTGCCAGCAGTCCCGGGACAGGGCGGAGTGGAAACACCATATATTTT. This gives the protein CASSPGTGRSGNTIYF.

This chain joins TRBV7-9 and TRBJ2-7; 7 bases map to TRBD2. Trimming cost V 1 base and J 4 bases; bases outside gene matches: 7. The CDR3 loop spans 15 amino acids. Germline loops: CDR1 SEHNR, CDR2 FQNEAQ (reference sequence). CDR3 protein: CASSLGGSANYEQYF. In nucleotides, the CDR3 is TGTGCCAGCAGCTTAGGCGGGAGTGCCAATTACGAGCAGTACTTC.

This clone was observed once. The CDR3 loop is CAWSEGSGGYTF. CDR3 DNA sequence: TGTGCCTGGAGCGAGGGCTCAGGAGGCTACACCTTC. The chain has TRBV30 and TRBJ1-2, with D unresolved. V gave up 3 bases and J gave up 8 bases, with 13 bases separating them. The length of the CDR3 is 12 residues. Germline V gene sequence: CDR1 GTSNPN, CDR2 SVGIG (reference sequence).

The chain links TRBV9 to TRBJ1-2, with D possibly matching TRBD1 (6 bases). Per the germline V gene, CDR1 is SGDLS and CDR2 is YYNGEE. Trimming took 6 bases from V and 8 from J, leaving 11 bases between them. CDR3 length: 11 residues. The CDR3 region has the DNA TGTGCCAGCAAAGACAGGTCGGGCTACACCTTC. Its translation is CASKDRSGYTF. Combining the CDR3 with reference TRBV9 and TRBJ1-2 gives the whole variable domain DSGVTQTPKHLITATGQRVTLRCSPRSGDLSVYWYQQSLDQGLQFLIQYYNGEERAKGNILERFSAQQFPDLHSELNLSSLELGDSALYFCASKDRSGYTFGSGTRLTVV.

The CDR3 bases are TGTGCCAGCGGGGTTAGGGGGTTCAATTCACCCCTCCACTTT. It encodes CASGVRGFNSPLHF. This chain links TRBV3-1 (or the pseudogene TRBV3-2) with TRBJ1-6, with a tentative D call TRBD1 (6 bases). The CDR3 loop spans 14 amino acids. Per the germline V gene, CDR1 is LGHDT and CDR2 is YNNKEL (reference sequence). The V end lost 8 bases, the J end lost 7 bases, and 15 bases lay between the germline ends.

The J gene is TRBJ2-2, the V gene TRBV5-1; TRBD1 matches 8 bases. There are 16 residues in the CDR3. V dropped 1 base and J dropped 1; count of bases not matched to a gene: 3. Per germline, CDR1 SGHRS and CDR2 YFSETQ. CDR3 loop: CASSLLTGGNTGELFF. The CDR3 region has the DNA TGCGCCAGCAGCTTGCTAACAGGGGGGAACACCGGGGAGCTGTTTTTT.

This chain's CDR3 is CASSRGLYEQYF. CDR3 in DNA: TGTGCCAGTAGTAGAGGACTCTACGAGCAGTACTTC. This chain connects TRBV19 to TRBJ2-7; a weak D match, TRBD2 (5 bases). The CDR3 consists of 12 residues. The ends were cut back, 4 bases at V and 3 bases at J, with 7 bases in the middle. Germline V gene lookup returns CDR1 LNHDA and CDR2 SQIVND (reference sequence). Combining the CDR3 with reference TRBV19 and TRBJ2-7 gives the whole variable domain DGGITQSPKYLFRKEGQNVTLSCEQNLNHDAMYWYRQDPGQGLRLIYYSQIVNDFQKGDIAEGYSVSREKKESFPLTVTSAQKNPTAFYLCASSRGLYEQYFGPGTRLTVT.

This chain connects TRBV20-1 to TRBJ2-1; maybe TRBD1 (6 bases). V lost 6 bases to trimming and J lost 5 bases, with 8 bases between them. This CDR3 has 11 residues. CDR1 DFQATT and CDR2 SNEGSKA come from the germline V gene (reference sequence). CDR3: CSARTDNEQFF. CDR3 nucleotide sequence: TGCAGTGCCAGGACAGACAATGAGCAGTTCTTC.

V usage is TRBV5-1 and J usage is TRBJ2-7; 9 positions match TRBD2. Germline CDR1 is SGHRS and CDR2 is YFSETQ. This CDR3 comprises 15 residues. V lost 5 bases to trimming and J lost 5 bases; unmatched junction nucleotides: 11. DNA for the CDR3: TGCGCCAGCAGAGCGGGACTAGCAATGTTCGACGAGCAGTACTTC. It encodes CASRAGLAMFDEQYF.

The gene calls are TRBV6-5 and TRBJ2-5, with 11 bases that match TRBD1. V trimming: 4 bases; J trimming: 5 bases; junction bases outside the gene matches: 6. This CDR3 region has 15 residues. Germline-derived CDR1 and CDR2 are MNHEY and SVGAGI. DNA for the CDR3: TGTGCCAGCAGTTGGTCGGGACAGGGGGAGGAGACCCAGTACTTC. It specifies CASSWSGQGEETQYF.

V gene TRBV30 combines with J gene TRBJ2-1; 10 bases line up with TRBD2. This CDR3 spans 16 amino acids. V lost 4 bases, J lost 5 bases, and 11 bases stayed unmatched. The germline V gene has CDR1 GTSNPN and CDR2 SVGIG (reference sequence). CDR3 amino acids: CAWIPGLAENHNEQFF. The DNA of the CDR3 is TGTGCCTGGATACCCGGACTAGCGGAAAACCACAATGAGCAGTTCTTC.

The J gene is TRBJ1-2, the V gene TRBV7-9, with D possibly being TRBD1 (5 bases). Trimming pared 5 bases from V and 2 bases from J, leaving 21 bases between. CDR1 and CDR2 from the germline V gene are SEHNR and FQNEAQ (reference sequence). CDR3 size: 17 residues. The CDR3 DNA reads TGTGCCAGCAGCGCAGGCCGGACACTTTTTGGAAACTATGGCTACACCTTC. Amino acid sequence: CASSAGRTLFGNYGYTF.

The chain combines TRBV19 with TRBJ1-4; the match to TRBD1 covers 7 bases. The J segment lost 7 bases and the V segment lost 2 bases, leaving 4 bases of the junction unmatched. Germline values: CDR1 LNHDA, CDR2 SQIVND (reference sequence). The CDR3 has 14 residues. CDR3 coding DNA: TGTGCCAGTAGTATACAGGGGGACGGTGAAAAACTGTTTTTT. Translated, it gives CASSIQGDGEKLFF.

The V and J genes are TRBV6-2 or TRBV6-3 and TRBJ1-2; no reliable D call. This CDR3 is 14 amino acids long. The germline V gene encodes CDR1 MNHEY and CDR2 SVGEGT. Trimming cost V 1 base and J 8 bases, with 14 bases left between them. The CDR3 loop is CASSYFHGSGGYTF. The CDR3 DNA reads TGTGCCAGCAGTTACTTCCACGGGAGCGGAGGCTACACCTTC.

This chain uses TRBV3-1 (or the pseudogene TRBV3-2) with TRBJ1-2; D call uncertain. Germline CDR1 is LGHDT and CDR2 is YNNKEL (reference sequence). Trimming stripped 0 bases from V and 6 bases from J, with 11 bases between. This CDR3 comprises 14 residues. CDR3 region: CASSQELGPNGYTF. The CDR3 nucleotides are TGTGCCAGCAGCCAAGAACTAGGGCCAAATGGCTACACCTTC.